Listed here are 32 T cell receptor beta chains from one sample, sequenced in a study of T-cell memory formation after mild COVID-19. MiXCR was run by TCRdb on the 5' RACE reads, yielding one entry per CDR3 protein. This table has approximately 430,000 distinct CDR3 sequences, about a quarter appearing once. Sample: PBMCs or a T cell subset sorted from them (not recorded which). The receptors shown here come from an adult woman who had mild COVID-19 (a few samples of this study predate the infection). Cell type and time point are not known.

This chain uses TRBV4-1 with TRBJ2-5; 7 bases are shared with TRBD2. The ends lost 0 bases at V and 0 bases at J; junction bases unmatched: 7. In germline, CDR1 is MGHRA, CDR2 YSYEKL. The CDR3 sequence is 17 residues long. CDR3 bases: TGCGCCAGCAGCCAAGAAACGGCTAGCGGATACCAAGAGACCCAGTACTTC. This translates into CASSQETASGYQETQYF.

This clonotype was seen only a few times. The chain combines TRBV7-6 with TRBJ2-7, with 7 bases matching TRBD2. Germline assignment: CDR1 SGHVS and CDR2 FNYEAQ. V shed 5 bases, J shed 3 bases, and the junction held 10 bases outside the gene matches. This CDR3 contains 15 residues. The CDR3 bases are TGTGCCAGCAGCCAAGGGAGCGGGAACCACTACGAGCAGTACTTC. It codes for CASSQGSGNHYEQYF.

This clonotype was detected a few times. The V call is TRBV5-1, the J call TRBJ2-7; maybe TRBD1 (5 bases). Germline CDR1 and CDR2: SGHRS and YFSETQ. The CDR3 is 16 residues long. Trimming cost V 4 bases and J 7 bases, with 24 bases left between them. CDR3: CASSPDWGSLEIEQYF. The DNA of the CDR3 is TGCGCCAGCAGCCCCGACTGGGGCTCCCTCGAGATTGAGCAGTACTTC.

This sequence joins TRBV15 and TRBJ2-5; 10 positions match TRBD2. This CDR3 has 16 residues. The germline V gene encodes CDR1 LNHNV and CDR2 YYDKDF (reference sequence). J was trimmed by 4 bases and V by 5 bases; bases with no gene match: 10. The CDR3 region is CATSPGLAGVGETQYF. In nucleotides, the CDR3 is TGTGCCACCAGCCCCGGGCTAGCGGGAGTAGGAGAGACCCAGTACTTC.

The V and J genes are TRBV30 and TRBJ2-1, with D tentatively TRBD2 (6 bases). The CDR3 extends over 15 amino acids. CDR1 is GTSNPN, CDR2 SVGIG, per germline (reference sequence). Trimming stripped 1 base from V and 5 bases from J, with 15 bases between. The CDR3 sequence is CAWSGETSVHNEQFF. The CDR3 coding sequence is TGTGCCTGGAGTGGGGAGACTAGTGTGCACAATGAGCAGTTCTTC.

The genes are TRBV20-1 and TRBJ2-5; 10 nucleotides line up with TRBD2. CDR3 length: 15 residues. In germline, CDR1 is DFQATT, CDR2 SNEGSKA (reference sequence). V was clipped by 3 bases and J by 3 bases; unmatched bases: 7. CDR3 coding DNA: TGCAGTGCTAGTAAACCTAGCGGGGGAAAAGAGACCCAGTACTTC. This translates into CSASKPSGGKETQYF.

The chain combines TRBV7-3 with TRBJ1-2; the D is unclear. V was pared by 2 bases and J by 4 bases, with 8 bases between. The V gene's germline CDR1 is SGHTA and CDR2 FQGTGA. The CDR3 sequence is 13 residues long. The CDR3 is CASSLPNGYGYTF. The CDR3 DNA is TGTGCCAGCAGCTTACCTAATGGCTATGGCTACACCTTC.

This clonotype was picked up many times. The chain couples TRBV7-9 to TRBJ2-7; 7 nucleotides match TRBD2. Per germline, CDR1 SEHNR and CDR2 FQNEAQ (reference sequence). This CDR3 comprises 13 residues. V dropped 5 bases and J dropped 2; count of bases not matched to a gene: 3. The DNA for the CDR3 is TGTGCCAGCAGCGACGGACTAGCCTACGAGCAGTACTTC. It encodes CASSDGLAYEQYF.

V gene TRBV30 combines with J gene TRBJ2-1; possible D gene TRBD1, 5 bases. The CDR3 runs to 17 residues. Germline values: CDR1 GTSNPN, CDR2 SVGIG (reference sequence). With 5 bases removed from V and 0 bases from J, the gap between germline ends came to 20 bases. The chain's CDR3 is CAWYQGRGFNSYNEQFF. Here the CDR3 DNA reads TGTGCCTGGTATCAGGGAAGGGGCTTTAACTCCTACAATGAGCAGTTCTTC.

For the CDR3, the DNA is TGTGCCAGCAGTTCCCGGCAGGGAGGGGAAGGCTACACCTTC. It yields the protein CASSSRQGGEGYTF. This chain connects TRBV12-3 or TRBV12-4 to TRBJ1-2, with D possibly being TRBD1 (5 bases). The CDR3 length is 14 residues. Deletions cut 4 bases from V and 8 bases from J, with 17 bases between.

This clonotype was seen many times. The J gene is TRBJ2-7, the V gene TRBV5-6; 7 bases are a match to TRBD1. Trimming cost V 2 bases and J 3 bases; bases outside gene matches: 11. Germline CDR1 reads SGHDT; CDR2 reads YYEEEE. This CDR3 spans 16 amino acids. The CDR3 is CASSFFGTGQIYEQYF. CDR3 coding DNA: TGTGCCAGCAGCTTTTTCGGTACGGGACAGATCTACGAGCAGTACTTC.

The chain joins TRBV9 to TRBJ1-2; D ambiguous. V lost 3 bases, J lost 7 bases, and 16 bases lay in between. This CDR3 region has 14 residues. Germline CDR1 reads SGDLS; CDR2 reads YYNGEE. Here the CDR3 reads CASSAITHPRGYTF. Here the CDR3 DNA reads TGTGCCAGCAGCGCGATAACTCACCCCCGTGGCTACACCTTC.

V usage is TRBV4-3 and J usage is TRBJ1-1; D uncertain. Trimming stripped 3 bases from V and 3 bases from J, with 8 bases between. CDR1 and CDR2 (germline): LGHNA, YSLEER. This CDR3 comprises 13 residues. The CDR3 DNA sequence: TGCGCCAGCAGCCATGAAAGGGACACTGAAGCTTTCTTT. Amino acids: CASSHERDTEAFF.

V and J are TRBV12-3 or TRBV12-4 and TRBJ2-7; D is uncertain. Trimming shortened V by 3 bases and J by 9 bases, and 12 bases separated the two germline ends. The CDR3 contains 12 residues. The CDR3 spells CASSFGWEGQYF. The CDR3 DNA sequence: TGTGCCAGCAGTTTTGGGTGGGAAGGGCAGTACTTC.

This clonotype was recorded a few times. The genes are TRBV12-3 or TRBV12-4 and TRBJ2-3, with unresolved D. This CDR3 is built from 12 residues. The V end lost 7 bases, the J end lost 2 bases, and 7 bases lay between the germline ends. Here the CDR3 reads CASTSHTDTQYF. Written as DNA, the CDR3 is TGTGCCAGCACCAGCCACACAGATACGCAGTATTTT.

This clonotype occurred a few times. The rearrangement joins TRBV5-6 to TRBJ2-7; D may be TRBD2 (6 bases). Trimming took 2 bases from V and 3 from J, leaving 12 bases between them. The CDR3 extends over 14 amino acids. CDR1 is SGHDT and CDR2 is YYEEEE in the germline V gene. The CDR3 nucleotides read TGTGCCAGCAGCTTAAACACGCGGGGCTACGAGCAGTACTTC. Translation gives CASSLNTRGYEQYF.

The rearrangement uses TRBV9 and TRBJ2-7; TRBD2 matches at 8 bases. Trimming cost V 2 bases and J 5 bases; bases outside gene matches: 6. Germline lookup yields CDR1 SGDLS and CDR2 YYNGEE. The CDR3 length is 14 residues. For the CDR3, the DNA is TGTGCCAGCAGCGTCGCGGGGGGCTACCACGAGCAGTACTTC. Protein: CASSVAGGYHEQYF.

The chain couples TRBV19 to TRBJ2-7, with D perhaps TRBD2 (6 bases). CDR1 and CDR2 (germline): LNHDA, SQIVND (reference sequence). This CDR3 region has 14 residues. V was shortened by 6 bases and J by 2 bases, with 14 bases between the two germline ends. CDR3 sequence (DNA): TGTGCCAGTAGCGCCGGGGGTGGCACCTACGAGCAGTACTTC. Its protein product is CASSAGGGTYEQYF.

The sample holds many counts of this clonotype. This chain joins TRBV7-9 and TRBJ2-3; D might be TRBD2 (5 bases). V lost 3 bases to trimming and J lost 4 bases, with 11 bases between them. Germline V gives CDR1 SEHNR, CDR2 FQNEAQ (reference sequence). The CDR3 contains 14 residues. The CDR3 loop is CASSFRDQADTQYF. CDR3 in DNA: TGTGCCAGCAGCTTCCGGGATCAAGCAGATACGCAGTATTTT.

This clonotype was counted only a few times. The chain recombines TRBV27 with TRBJ2-1, with D unclear. The germline CDR1 and CDR2 sequences are MNHEY and SMNVEV (reference sequence). The germline V and J ends were trimmed by 7 bases and 4 bases, with 8 bases remaining between them. CDR3 size: 12 residues. The CDR3 region is CASTFRYNEQFF. As DNA, the CDR3 is TGTGCCAGCACTTTTAGGTACAATGAGCAGTTCTTC.

This clonotype was seen a handful of times. This chain connects TRBV19 to TRBJ2-4; D ambiguous. V lost 6 bases to trimming and J lost 0 bases, with 9 bases between them. CDR1 and CDR2 from the germline V gene are LNHDA and SQIVND (reference sequence). The CDR3 consists of 14 residues. CDR3 nucleotides: TGTGCCAGTAGAGCCATCGGAGCCAAAAACATTCAGTACTTC. Protein: CASRAIGAKNIQYF. Drawing the rest from reference TRBV19 and TRBJ2-4, the complete variable domain is DGGITQSPKYLFRKEGQNVTLSCEQNLNHDAMYWYRQDPGQGLRLIYYSQIVNDFQKGDIAEGYSVSREKKESFPLTVTSAQKNPTAFYLCASRAIGAKNIQYFGAGTRLSVL.

This clonotype was counted a few times. Here the CDR3 reads CASSKPGTSTYNEQFF. In DNA form, the CDR3 reads TGTGCCAGCAGCAAACCAGGGACTAGCACTTACAATGAGCAGTTCTTC. The V gene is TRBV7-2, the J gene TRBJ2-1; 9 nucleotides agree with TRBD2. The junction had 9 bases not matched to a gene; V was cut back by 5 bases and J by 4 bases. In germline, CDR1 is SGHTA, CDR2 FQGNSA. This CDR3 comprises 16 residues.

This chain links TRBV7-9 with TRBJ2-5; D is possibly TRBD1 (5 bases). Germline V lookup: CDR1 SEHNR, CDR2 FQNEAQ (reference sequence). The germline V and J ends were trimmed by 1 base and 3 bases, with 12 bases remaining between them. The CDR3 contains 15 residues. As DNA, the CDR3 is TGTGCCAGCAGCTTAGTACATACAGGTGAAGAGACCCAGTACTTC. Protein sequence: CASSLVHTGEETQYF.

This chain links TRBV7-3 with TRBJ1-2, with D possibly being TRBD1 (5 bases). The CDR3 totals 13 residues. Between the trimmed V and J ends, which lost 2 bases and 3 bases, there was a span of 7 bases. Germline V lookup: CDR1 SGHTA, CDR2 FQGTGA. This CDR3 is CASSLGDHYGYTF. The CDR3 bases are TGTGCCAGCAGCTTAGGGGACCACTATGGCTACACCTTC.

This clonotype has only a few counts. The V gene is TRBV30, the J gene TRBJ2-1, with a tentative D call TRBD2 (5 bases). V gave up 0 bases and J gave up 4 bases, with 10 bases separating them. The CDR3 has 14 amino acids. Germline lookup yields CDR1 GTSNPN and CDR2 SVGIG (reference sequence). The CDR3 DNA follows: TGTGCCTGGAGTGTGGATAGCGCGTACAATGAGCAGTTCTTC. Its protein is CAWSVDSAYNEQFF.

This clonotype was observed a few times. The V and J genes are TRBV4-1 and TRBJ1-4; weak D call: TRBD1 (6 bases). Germline loops: CDR1 MGHRA, CDR2 YSYEKL. This CDR3 is built from 15 residues. Trimming left V 3 bases short and J 7 bases short, with 15 bases between. The CDR3 region is CASSHPSGAVEKLFF. CDR3 DNA sequence: TGCGCCAGCAGCCACCCCTCGGGGGCAGTTGAAAAACTGTTTTTT.

This chain uses TRBV11-1 with TRBJ2-7; possibly TRBD2 for D (6 bases). The length of the CDR3 is 13 residues. CDR1 is SGHAT, CDR2 FQDESV, per germline (reference sequence). V was pared by 5 bases and J by 4 bases, with 12 bases between. CDR3 sequence (DNA): TGTGCCAGCAGCGGGGGGTTTCAGTACGAGCAGTACTTC. It encodes CASSGGFQYEQYF.

This clonotype was seen more than once but under ten times. This chain joins TRBV13 and TRBJ1-6, with a weak D call TRBD1 (5 bases). CDR1 is PRHDT and CDR2 is FYEKMQ in the germline V gene (reference sequence). This CDR3 region has 13 residues. Trimming took 6 bases from V and 7 from J, leaving 10 bases between them. The CDR3 loop reads CASRRGVNSPLHF. In DNA form, the CDR3 reads TGTGCCAGCAGGCGGGGCGTAAATTCACCCCTCCACTTT.

This clonotype showed up many times. J is TRBJ2-7 and V is TRBV5-1; 7 bases match TRBD1. The CDR3 consists of 14 residues. Germline V gene lookup returns CDR1 SGHRS and CDR2 YFSETQ. J gave up 6 bases and V 3 bases, and 9 bases lay outside the gene matches. The CDR3: CASSSSQGMREQYF. CDR3 coding DNA: TGCGCCAGCAGCTCATCACAGGGGATGCGCGAGCAGTACTTC.

The genes are TRBV20-1 and TRBJ2-7; 8 bases agree with TRBD1. Germline V lookup: CDR1 DFQATT, CDR2 SNEGSKA (reference sequence). The CDR3 consists of 14 residues. J was trimmed by 3 bases and V by 3 bases; bases with no gene match: 7. The DNA for the CDR3 is TGCAGTGCTAGCCCCCGGGACAGGATCTACGAGCAGTACTTC. Encoded protein: CSASPRDRIYEQYF.

This chain connects TRBV29-1 to TRBJ2-1; 7 bases match TRBD1. The CDR3 length is 16 residues. Germline V gives CDR1 SQVTM, CDR2 ANQGSEA. V was pared by 4 bases and J by 6 bases, with 15 bases of the junction left unmatched. The CDR3 sequence: CSVVPRDRGLVNEQFF. The CDR3 bases are TGCAGCGTTGTACCCCGGGACAGAGGTTTAGTCAATGAGCAGTTCTTC.

This clonotype was counted only a few times. The rearrangement uses TRBV6-1 and TRBJ1-1; D remains unclear. Trimming removed 2 bases at V and 6 bases at J, with 7 bases between. The CDR3 has 12 residues. The germline gives CDR1 MNHNS, CDR2 SASEGT. The CDR3 nucleotides read TGTGCCAGCAGTGAATGGGGTCCTGAAGCTTTCTTT. Translated: CASSEWGPEAFF.